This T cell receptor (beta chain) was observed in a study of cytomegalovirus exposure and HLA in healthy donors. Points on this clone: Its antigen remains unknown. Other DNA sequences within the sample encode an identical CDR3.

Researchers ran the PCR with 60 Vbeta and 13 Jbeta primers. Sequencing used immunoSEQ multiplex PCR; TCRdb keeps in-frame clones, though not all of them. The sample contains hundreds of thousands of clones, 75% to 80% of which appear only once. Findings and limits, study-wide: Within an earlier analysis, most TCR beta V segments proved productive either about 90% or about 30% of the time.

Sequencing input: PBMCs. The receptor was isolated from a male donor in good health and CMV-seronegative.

CDR3: CASSYSGQGGGYTF. The CDR3 nucleotides are TGTGCCAGCAGTTACTCGGGACAGGGAGGTGGCTACACCTTC. This chain links TRBV6-5 with TRBJ1-2; 9 nucleotides align to TRBD1. The V gene's germline CDR1 is MNHEY and CDR2 SVGAGI. This CDR3 region has 14 residues. Trimming took 0 bases from V and 7 from J; bases not matched to a gene: 3.